The rows below give T cell receptor beta chains drawn from one sample of a study of cytomegalovirus exposure and HLA in healthy donors. Libraries were prepared by immunoSEQ multiplex PCR; TCRdb keeps only in-frame clonotypes and omits some of them. In the table there are 150,000 to 180,000 clones, 85% of which are singletons. The specimen was PBMCs. These receptors all stem from a woman in her late teens or twenties in good health and CMV-seronegative. Both conserved end residues are part of each CDR3. Each record gives: D gene, J gene, V gene, clone size, CDR3 DNA, CDR3 protein. The D gene is left open where the match is weak. Clone size is shown for a subset of rows, as once, few, many or a class of expanded clone.

TRBD2 | TRBJ2-1 | TRBV25-1 | . | TGTGCCAGCAGTGAAAGCGGGATCGTCTACAATGAGCAGTTCTTC | CASSESGIVYNEQFF
. | TRBJ2-5 | TRBV5-1 | . | TGCGCCAGCAGCTACGCGAGCAGGCACCAAGAGACCCAGTACTTC | CASSYASRHQETQYF
TRBD2 | TRBJ2-7 | TRBV10-3 | . | TGTGCCATCAGTGAGACCTCGGGAGGGGACTACGAGCAGTACTTC | CAISETSGGDYEQYF
. | TRBJ1-2 | TRBV7-2 | . | TGTGCCAGCAGCCACACCTGGGAGGGGGGATCTGATAGTGGCTACACCTTC | CASSHTWEGGSDSGYTF
. | TRBJ1-6 | TRBV16 | once | TGTGCCAGCAGCCAAGCAGGGGAAAGTAATTCACCCCTCCACTTT | CASSQAGESNSPLHF
. | TRBJ2-1 | TRBV4-3 | . | TGCGCCAGCAGCCAAGATCCCGGCGGTGGAGCCTACAATGAGCAGTTCTTC | CASSQDPGGGAYNEQFF
TRBD1 | TRBJ2-7 | TRBV9 | few | TGTGCCAGCAGCGTAGCTGGGACAGGGAAGCAGTACTTC | CASSVAGTGKQYF
TRBD2 | TRBJ2-3 | TRBV7-9 | . | TGTGCCAGCAGGTTACTAGCGGGGGGGCCTACAGATACGCAGTATTTT | CASRLLAGGPTDTQYF
TRBD2 | TRBJ2-7 | TRBV5-1 | . | TGCGCCAGCAGCGGCTCAATACTAGCGGGGCCCAAAGGGTCCGAGCAGTACTTC | CASSGSILAGPKGSEQYF
TRBD1 | TRBJ1-5 | TRBV30 | . | TGTGCCTGGAGTGGACAGGGGAGGCAGCCCCAGCATTTT | CAWSGQGRQPQHF
. | TRBJ2-7 | TRBV28 | . | TGTGCCGGAGGAGGGGCTAAAACTCCCTACGAGCAGTACTTC | CAGGGAKTPYEQYF
. | TRBJ1-4 | TRBV4-2 | . | TGTGCCGCCCACCGGGTATTAACTAATGAAAAACTGTTTTTT | CAAHRVLTNEKLFF
TRBD1 | TRBJ2-3 | TRBV2 | few | TGTGCCAGCAGTGAAGAGGGACAGAGGGTTTATTTT | CASSEEGQRVYF
. | TRBJ2-2 | TRBV4-2 | . | TGTGCCAGCAGCCAAGACGGGTTTATGAACACCGGGGAGCTGTTTTTT | CASSQDGFMNTGELFF
. | TRBJ2-3 | TRBV5-4 | . | TGTGCCAGCAGCTTGAGGGCAGGGGCGCGCACAGATACGCAGTATTTT | CASSLRAGARTDTQYF
TRBD1 | TRBJ1-5 | TRBV6-1 | few | TGTGCCAGCAGTGGGACAGGTTATTACACCCAGCATTTT | CASSGTGYYTQHF
TRBD1 | TRBJ1-5 | TRBV10-2 | . | TGCGCCAGCACTCTAGCAGCCACAGGGGCCGACCAGCATTTT | CASTLAATGADQHF
TRBD2 | TRBJ2-7 | TRBV5-4 | few | TGTGCCAGCAGCTTGGCCGAGCGGGGGGCCCGCCTCGTGTACTTC | CASSLAERGARLVYF
. | TRBJ2-7 | TRBV9 | once | TGTGCCAGCGGGGGGACGGACTCTTACGAGCAGTACTTC | CASGGTDSYEQYF
TRBD1 | TRBJ1-6 | TRBV27 | . | TGTGCCAGCAGTCCTCAGACAGGGGTAAGGTCACCCCTCCACTTT | CASSPQTGVRSPLHF
TRBD2 | TRBJ2-1 | TRBV2 | . | TGTGCCAGCAGCCGCGGGGGAGCTTACAATGAGCAGTTCTTC | CASSRGGAYNEQFF
. | TRBJ2-7 | TRBV20-1 | . | TGCAGTGCTAGAGACAGGAACGAGCAGTACTTC | CSARDRNEQYF
TRBD1 | TRBJ2-5 | TRBV6-5 | . | TGTGCCAGCAGTTCCTGGGACAGCCAAGAGACCCAGTACTTC | CASSSWDSQETQYF
. | TRBJ1-2 | TRBV10-3 | . | TGTGCCATCAGTGAGTTCCTAGGGGGCTATGGCTACACCTTC | CAISEFLGGYGYTF
TRBD1 | TRBJ2-7 | TRBV7-9 | . | TGTGCCAGCAGCCCCGCACAGGGGGCTGGGGACGAGCAGTACTTC | CASSPAQGAGDEQYF
. | TRBJ1-1 | TRBV5-4 | few | TGTGCCAGCAGGGGGCCCGACACTGAAGCTTTCTTT | CASRGPDTEAFF
TRBD2 | TRBJ2-1 | TRBV11-3 | . | TGTGCCAGCAGCCTAGGGGGAGCGGGGGGGACGAATGAGCAGTTCTTC | CASSLGGAGGTNEQFF
TRBD2 | TRBJ2-7 | TRBV10-3 | once | TGTGCCATCAGTGAAGCGGGATCTGGCTACGAGCAGCACTTC | CAISEAGSGYEQHF
. | TRBJ2-3 | TRBV14 | . | TGTGCCAGCAGCCAAGCGGAGGTCAGCACAGATACGCAGTATTTT | CASSQAEVSTDTQYF
. | TRBJ2-2 | TRBV7-2 | . | TGTGCCAGCAGTCCCTTAACCGGGGAGCTGTTTTTT | CASSPLTGELFF
TRBD2 | TRBJ2-3 | TRBV6-5 | . | TGTGCCAGCAGTTACTCAGCTAGCGGTCTCACAGATACGCAGTATTTT | CASSYSASGLTDTQYF
TRBD2 | TRBJ2-1 | TRBV7-2 | . | TGTGCCAGCAGGGGCGGGCGGGGGGGTTACAATGAGCAGTTCTTC | CASRGGRGGYNEQFF
TRBD1 | TRBJ1-2 | TRBV6-5 | . | TGTGCCAGCAGAAGGGACAGGGGTAACTATGGCTACACCTTC | CASRRDRGNYGYTF
TRBD1 | TRBJ2-7 | TRBV28 | . | TGTGCCAGCAGCTCGGGACAGTTCTACGAGCAGTACTTC | CASSSGQFYEQYF
. | TRBJ2-7 | TRBV5-4 | . | TGTGCCAGCAGCCGGGGGGCCTCCTACGAGCAGTACTTC | CASSRGASYEQYF
. | TRBJ1-4 | TRBV28 | . | TGTGCCAGCAACTGGGAGGGCCAAGCTAATGAAAAACTGTTTTTT | CASNWEGQANEKLFF
TRBD2 | TRBJ2-1 | TRBV7-3 | . | TGTGCCAGTAGACTAGCGGGAGGTGGTAGTAATGAGCAGTTCTTC | CASRLAGGGSNEQFF
TRBD1 | TRBJ1-5 | TRBV7-9 | . | TGTGCCAGCAGCTTACAGCGGACAGGGGGCTTCAATCAGCCCCAGCATTTT | CASSLQRTGGFNQPQHF
TRBD2 | TRBJ2-5 | TRBV4-3 | . | TGCGCCAGCAGCCAACGACTAGCTGGGGAGACCCAGTACTTC | CASSQRLAGETQYF
TRBD2 | TRBJ2-7 | TRBV28 | . | TGTGCCAGCAGTTGGACTAGCGGGAACTACGAGCAGTACTTC | CASSWTSGNYEQYF
. | TRBJ1-2 | TRBV28 | few | TGTGCCAGCAGTTTCAGGGCATACTATGGCTACACCTTC | CASSFRAYYGYTF